These 22 T cell receptor beta chains share one sample of origin, sequenced in a study of T cells in Graves' hyperthyroidism and ophthalmopathy. Researchers amplified the TCR beta CDR3 regions from RNA transcripts. The HTBI primer set was used in a first-round RT-PCR of the TCR CDR3. TCRdb reanalysed the multiplex PCR reads using MiXCR and keeps one entry per CDR3 protein. The sample carries 90,000 to 120,000 distinct CDR3 sequences, about a sixth recorded once. The sample taken for sequencing was blood. These receptors originate from a woman aged 45-65 years with Graves' hyperthyroidism.

This clonotype was picked up many times. For the CDR3, the DNA is TGTGCCAGCAGTCCACGACAGGGAAATCAGCCCCAGCATTTT. This gives the protein CASSPRQGNQPQHF. V is TRBV2 and J is TRBJ1-5; 7 bases are a match to TRBD1. J lost 4 bases, V lost 5 bases, and 5 bases had no gene match. The CDR3 has 14 residues. Germline values: CDR1 SNHLY, CDR2 FYNNEI.

This clonotype appeared many times. The chain carries TRBV20-1 and TRBJ1-1; D might be TRBD1 (5 bases). Trimming cost V 5 bases and J 1 base, with 14 bases left between them. Looked up from germline, CDR1 is DFQATT and CDR2 is SNEGSKA (reference sequence). The CDR3 is 14 amino acids. CDR3 protein: CSACQGSQNTEAFF. The CDR3 DNA follows: TGCAGTGCTTGTCAGGGATCCCAGAACACTGAAGCTTTCTTT.

This clonotype was seen at least ten times. This sequence joins TRBV18 and TRBJ1-4; D is uncertain. Germline V gene lookup returns CDR1 KGHSH and CDR2 LQKENI. V was trimmed by 4 bases and J by 0 bases, leaving 6 bases between them. The CDR3 is made up of 14 amino acids. The CDR3 region has the DNA TGTGCCAGCTCACAGGCAGCAACTAATGAAAAACTGTTTTTT. Its protein is CASSQAATNEKLFF.

This clonotype was seen repeatedly, ten times or more. The gene calls are TRBV4-1 and TRBJ2-6; D gene ambiguous. The length of the CDR3 is 18 residues. Germline V gene data show CDR1 as MGHRA and CDR2 as YSYEKL. Trimming removed 0 bases from V and 4 bases from J, with 16 bases in between. The DNA for the CDR3 is TGCGCCAGCAGCCAAGATCCCCAGGACCGATACGGGGCCAACGTCCTGACTTTC. This encodes CASSQDPQDRYGANVLTF.

The table lists this clonotype with many counts. The rearrangement uses TRBV29-1 and TRBJ2-3, with 11 bases that match TRBD2. With 7 bases clipped from V and 2 bases from J, the junction kept 8 bases outside the gene matches. CDR3 length equals 15 residues. Germline V gene lookup returns CDR1 SQVTM and CDR2 ANQGSEA. CDR3 residues: CSGRLAGISTDTQYF. CDR3 DNA: TGCAGCGGAAGACTAGCGGGGATCTCCACAGATACGCAGTATTTT.

For this clonotype: A clone one base away is much larger, so this may be a read error. This chain uses TRBV30 with TRBJ2-3; no clear D. The CDR3 spans 11 residues. Germline lookup yields CDR1 GTSNPN and CDR2 SVGIG (reference sequence). The CDR3: CAWSVENTRYF. As DNA, the CDR3 is TGTGCCTGGAGTGTGGAGAATACGCGGTATTTT.

This clonotype was seen at least ten times. The chain links TRBV24-1 to TRBJ2-1; 9 bases agree with TRBD2. Trimming removed 4 bases from V and 9 bases from J; junction bases left unmatched: 15. The CDR3 is made up of 17 amino acids. CDR1 is KGHDR, CDR2 SFDVKD, per germline. The CDR3 reads CATSEGSPGLAYFEQFF. The DNA of the CDR3 is TGTGCCACCAGTGAGGGGTCTCCGGGACTAGCCTATTTTGAGCAGTTCTTC.

This clonotype was seen repeatedly, ten times or more. It may be a read error: a sequence one base away is much more abundant. This sequence joins TRBV11-3 and TRBJ1-1; D possibly corresponds to TRBD1 (5 bases). CDR3 length: 16 residues. Germline CDR1 SGHNT, CDR2 YENEEA. Here the CDR3 reads CASGLGGVQSDTEAFF. DNA of the CDR3: TGTGCCAGCGGCTTAGGAGGGGTCCAATCGGACACTGAAGCTTTCTTT. Full variable domain (outside the CDR3, taken from reference TRBV11-3 and TRBJ1-1): EAGVVQSPRYKIIEKKQPVAFWCNPISGHNTLYWYLQNLGQGPELLIRYENEEAVDDSQLPKDRFSAERLKGVDSTLKIQPAELGDSAVYLCASGLGGVQSDTEAFFGQGTRLTVV.

Many counts were recorded for this clonotype. V usage is TRBV5-1 and J usage is TRBJ1-1; 9 bases line up with TRBD1. This CDR3 is built from 16 residues. Germline CDR1 reads SGHRS; CDR2 reads YFSETQ. V lost 4 bases to trimming and J lost 5 bases; unmatched junction nucleotides: 12. The CDR3 DNA reads TGCGCCAGCAGCCGCACCGGGACAGGGATGAGGACTGAAGCTTTCTTT. Protein sequence: CASSRTGTGMRTEAFF.

This clonotype has at least ten counts. V is TRBV5-1 and J is TRBJ2-1; D may match TRBD1 or TRBD2 (6 bases each). The CDR3 length is 19 residues. Germline V gives CDR1 SGHRS, CDR2 YFSETQ. The V end was cut by 4 bases, the J end by 3 bases, with 26 bases between. CDR3 sequence (DNA): TGCGCCAGCAGCCAGGTCCCGTGGGGGGCTATCGCTCGCTACAATGAGCAGTTCTTC. Its translation is CASSQVPWGAIARYNEQFF.

This clonotype was picked up many times. The V gene is TRBV3-1, the J gene TRBJ2-1, with 7 bases aligning to TRBD2. Germline lookup yields CDR1 LGHDT and CDR2 YNNKEL (reference sequence). The CDR3 sequence is 18 residues long. J gave up 13 bases and V 1 base, and 22 bases lay outside the gene matches. CDR3 amino acids: CASSQGYQAGIKLHGQFF. CDR3 nucleotide sequence: TGTGCCAGCAGCCAAGGGTACCAAGCGGGAATTAAACTACACGGACAGTTCTTC.

On this clonotype: A much larger clone differs from this one at a single base, so this may be a read error. The genes are TRBV20-1 and TRBJ1-6; D unresolved. Germline loops: CDR1 DFQATT, CDR2 SNEGSKA (reference sequence). Trimming took 6 bases from V and 7 from J, leaving 19 bases between them. The CDR3 extends over 15 amino acids. The CDR3 sequence: CSAPNPHQENSPLHF. The CDR3 DNA follows: TGCAGTGCGCCGAACCCGCATCAAGAGAATTCACCCCTCCACTTT.

This clonotype was observed many times. The V gene is TRBV5-1, the J gene TRBJ2-2, with D perhaps TRBD1 (6 bases). This CDR3 contains 14 residues. Germline V gene data show CDR1 as SGHRS and CDR2 as YFSETQ. Trimming pared 3 bases from V and 7 bases from J, leaving 13 bases between. CDR3 nucleotide sequence: TGCGCCAGCAGCTCTTCCAGGGGCCACGGGGAGCTGTTTTTT. It is translated as CASSSSRGHGELFF.

This clonotype was observed at least ten times. V is TRBV14 and J is TRBJ2-1; 7 nucleotides align to TRBD2. Germline CDR1 reads SGHDN; CDR2 reads FVKESK. This CDR3 has 16 amino acids. V lost 1 base, J lost 3 bases, and 6 bases stayed unmatched. DNA for the CDR3: TGTGCCAGCAGCCAAGCCGGCGGGGGAAGCTACAATGAGCAGTTCTTC. Protein sequence: CASSQAGGGSYNEQFF.

Ten or more counts support this clonotype. The CDR3 sequence: CASSSQWGRGYTF. CDR3 nucleotide sequence: TGTGCCAGCAGTTCGCAGTGGGGACGTGGCTACACCTTC. The V and J genes are TRBV2 and TRBJ1-2, with D maybe TRBD1 (5 bases). Deletions cut 5 bases from V and 7 bases from J, with 14 bases between. Germline lookup yields CDR1 SNHLY and CDR2 FYNNEI. The CDR3 covers 13 residues.

This clonotype was detected many times. The rearrangement links TRBV19 to TRBJ1-1; D is perhaps TRBD1 (5 bases). Trimming left V 7 bases short and J 3 bases short, with 9 bases between. Germline CDR1 LNHDA, CDR2 SQIVND (reference sequence). The CDR3 is 12 residues long. CDR3 nucleotide sequence: TGTGCCAGTAAGACAGAGTACACTGAAGCTTTCTTT. Translation: CASKTEYTEAFF.

This clonotype appeared many times. This chain connects TRBV28 to TRBJ2-6; possible D gene TRBD1, 6 bases. V gave up 7 bases and J gave up 4 bases, with 20 bases separating them. The germline V gene has CDR1 MDHEN and CDR2 SYDVKM. The CDR3 runs 17 residues. The CDR3 DNA is TGTGCCAGCAAGCAGACAGGAGCTAATACCGGGGCCAACGTCCTGACTTTC. It specifies CASKQTGANTGANVLTF.

This chain uses TRBV9 with TRBJ2-1; the match to TRBD2 covers 11 bases. This CDR3 is built from 15 residues. The J segment lost 7 bases and the V segment lost 3 bases, leaving 6 bases of the junction unmatched. Germline V CDR1 and CDR2: SGDLS, YYNGEE. CDR3 nucleotides: TGTGCCAGCAGCGCAACACTAGCGGGAGCTAATGAGCAGTTCTTC. Residues: CASSATLAGANEQFF.

This clonotype was seen many times. The genes are TRBV5-1 and TRBJ1-2; D possibly corresponds to TRBD1 (5 bases). The V end was cut by 0 bases, the J end by 1 base, with 16 bases between. CDR3 length equals 17 residues. Germline-derived CDR1 and CDR2 are SGHRS and YFSETQ. CDR3 sequence: CASSLGDRISDNYGYTF. In nucleotides, the CDR3 is TGCGCCAGCAGCTTGGGGGACCGGATCTCCGATAACTATGGCTACACCTTC.

This clonotype was detected ten times or more. V and J are TRBV3-1 and TRBJ2-5, with TRBD2 identical over 7 bases. Germline lookup yields CDR1 LGHDT and CDR2 YNNKEL (reference sequence). This CDR3 has 16 amino acids. The J segment lost 2 bases and the V segment lost 0 bases, leaving 6 bases of the junction unmatched. The CDR3 reads CASSQDPLAAQETQYF. CDR3 nucleotide sequence: TGTGCCAGCAGCCAAGATCCCCTAGCGGCGCAAGAGACCCAGTACTTC.

This clonotype has ten or more counts. The chain combines TRBV7-9 with TRBJ1-1; TRBD1 is a possible D gene (5 bases). CDR1 and CDR2 from the germline V gene are SEHNR and FQNEAQ (reference sequence). V was shortened by 5 bases and J by 1 base, with 8 bases between the two germline ends. This CDR3 is 13 amino acids long. This CDR3 reads CASSRQGNTEAFF. The CDR3 DNA reads as TGTGCCAGCAGCCGCCAGGGGAACACTGAAGCTTTCTTT. Full variable domain (outside the CDR3, taken from reference TRBV7-9 and TRBJ1-1): DTGVSQNPRHKITKRGQNVTFRCDPISEHNRLYWYRQTLGQGPEFLTYFQNEAQLEKSRLLSDRFSAERPKGSFSTLEIQRTEQGDSAMYLCASSRQGNTEAFFGQGTRLTVV.

This clonotype was found many times. The chain combines TRBV6-1 with TRBJ2-7; 11 nucleotides match TRBD1. This CDR3 has 16 amino acids. The germline CDR1 and CDR2 sequences are MNHNS and SASEGT. V lost 4 bases, J lost 0 bases, and 5 bases stayed unmatched. The CDR3 DNA follows: TGTGCCAGCAGTGCAACCGGGACAGGGGGCTCCTACGAGCAGTACTTC. As protein: CASSATGTGGSYEQYF.